This TCR beta chain stems from a study of cytomegalovirus exposure and HLA in healthy donors. Study information: Roughly 180 million T cells yielded roughly 100 million unique TCR beta sequences, as an earlier analysis found. Researchers found that roughly 80% of 398 genotyped donors fell within the Caucasian-associated ancestry cluster.

Notes on the study in general: In an earlier analysis, productive rearrangement rates for most beta V segments clustered near 87% or 30%.

The PCR contained 60 Vbeta and 13 Jbeta primers. Methods used by the authors: In a later analysis, roughly 11 million of around 75 million unique beta chains occurred in at least two donors. The data were produced by immunoSEQ multiplex PCR, yet TCRdb's version contains in-frame clones alone and is incomplete. The V and J calls and clone size were taken over from that table, and D and trimming were inferred from the DNA. The sample contains more than 150,000 clones, 81% of which appear only once. The germline V gene has CDR1 SGHTA and CDR2 FQGNSA. V was clipped by 3 bases and J by 1 base; unmatched bases: 7. There are 16 residues in the CDR3. A word on this clone: Its antigen remains unknown.

The genes are TRBV7-2 and TRBJ1-1; 8 positions match TRBD1. Sequencing input: PBMCs. The TCR was taken from a man between 45 and 60 years old in good health and CMV-seronegative. The CDR3 nucleotides are TGTGCCAGCAGCTTGGCTTTAGGACAGGGGAACACTGAAGCTTTCTTT. Its translation is CASSLALGQGNTEAFF.